The 9 T cell receptor beta chains listed next were all sequenced from one sample in a study of PD-1 blockade in classical Hodgkin lymphoma. Generated by immunoSEQ multiplex PCR, the TCRdb table keeps only in-frame clones and is missing some. The data hold 15,000 to 20,000 clones, with approximately 87% observed a single time. As for time point: cycle 4 day 1 (C4D1), after around six weeks of nivolumab. With no exception, relapse followed autologous stem cell transplantation in all patients, and brentuximab vedotin exposure varied. Investigators isolated CD4+ T cells from thawed PBMCs through magnetic negative selection. The sample consisted of CD4+ T cells from blood, taken before the fourth cycle of nivolumab. The receptor source for this set is a human donor with classical Hodgkin lymphoma.

The chain joins TRBV5-1 to TRBJ2-5; D is unclear. V was pared by 1 base and J by 5 bases, with 9 bases between. CDR3 length: 13 amino acids. Per the germline V gene, CDR1 is SGHRS and CDR2 is YFSETQ. The CDR3 region has the DNA TGCGCCAGCAGCTTGAGGTCCATGGAGACCCAGTACTTC. Amino acid sequence: CASSLRSMETQYF. The variable domain in full, completed from reference TRBV5-1 and TRBJ2-5, reads KAGVTQTPRYLIKTRGQQVTLSCSPISGHRSVSWYQQTPGQGLQFLFEYFSETQRNKGNFPGRFSGRQFSNSRSEMNVSTLELGDSALYLCASSLRSMETQYFGPGTRLLVL.

CDR3 sequence: CASGKRDFLGELFF. The CDR3 nucleotides are TGTGCCAGCGGGAAGAGGGACTTTCTCGGGGAGCTGTTTTTT. This chain connects TRBV13 to TRBJ2-2, with D possibly being TRBD2 (6 bases). Germline-derived CDR1 and CDR2 are PRHDT and FYEKMQ (reference sequence). The CDR3 has 14 amino acids. Trimming stripped 8 bases from V and 7 bases from J, with 17 bases between. Full variable domain (remainder filled in from reference TRBV13 and TRBJ2-2): AAGVIQSPRHLIKEKRETATLKCYPIPRHDTVYWYQQGPGQDPQFLISFYEKMQSDKGSIPDRFSAQQFSDYHSELNMSSLELGDSALYFCASGKRDFLGELFFGEGSRLTVL.

The gene calls are TRBV5-1 and TRBJ2-5; 12 nucleotides line up with TRBD2. CDR3 length: 17 residues. Germline loops: CDR1 SGHRS, CDR2 YFSETQ. With V trimmed by 0 bases and J by 4 bases, 7 bases remained unmatched. The CDR3 loop reads CASSLAPTSGRLETQYF. The CDR3 DNA reads as TGCGCCAGCAGCTTGGCCCCCACTAGCGGGAGGTTAGAGACCCAGTACTTC.

The J gene is TRBJ2-7, the V gene TRBV28; no reliable D call. CDR3 length: 15 residues. With 7 bases removed from V and 2 bases from J, the gap between germline ends came to 18 bases. Looked up from germline, CDR1 is MDHEN and CDR2 is SYDVKM. CDR3 loop: CASTTRPYGPYEQYF. CDR3 DNA: TGTGCCAGCACCACGCGCCCTTACGGGCCCTACGAGCAGTACTTC.

The chain couples TRBV6-1 to TRBJ2-3; D unclear. The CDR3 covers 10 residues. Germline CDR1 and CDR2: MNHNS and SASEGT. V was clipped by 2 bases and J by 14 bases, with 8 bases between them. Here the CDR3 DNA reads TGTGCCAGCAGTGAAAGGAAGGCGTATTTT. Protein product: CASSERKAYF.

The rearrangement links TRBV4-1 to TRBJ2-7, with TRBD1 as a possible D gene (5 bases). Germline CDR1 reads MGHRA; CDR2 reads YSYEKL. Trimming took off 1 base at V and 2 bases at J, with 15 bases between the two ends. CDR3 size: 16 residues. The CDR3 spells CASSQGAGPTTYEQYF. The CDR3 bases are TGCGCCAGCAGCCAAGGCGCAGGGCCTACCACCTACGAGCAGTACTTC.

The chain links TRBV7-2 to TRBJ1-1; 10 bases map to TRBD1. The V gene end was trimmed by 5 bases and the J gene end by 9 bases; junction bases not matched to a gene: 3. The CDR3 loop spans 12 amino acids. Germline V gene sequence: CDR1 SGHTA, CDR2 FQGNSA. CDR3 sequence: CASSQTGGKAFF. The CDR3 DNA reads TGTGCCAGCAGCCAGACAGGGGGCAAAGCTTTCTTT.

This clone was seen once. The V and J genes are TRBV5-4 and TRBJ2-1; 8 nucleotides line up with TRBD2. This CDR3 contains 15 residues. From germline, CDR1 is SGHNT and CDR2 YYREEE (reference sequence). V was pared by 4 bases and J by 2 bases, with 5 bases of the junction left unmatched. The CDR3 coding sequence is TGTGCCAGCAGCCTCAGCGGGAGCCCCTACAATGAGCAGTTCTTC. It translates to CASSLSGSPYNEQFF.

This chain connects TRBV5-4 to TRBJ2-3; 14 nucleotides align to TRBD2. The trim removed 4 bases at V and 2 bases at J, leaving 3 bases unmatched. The CDR3 totals 16 residues. The V gene's germline CDR1 is SGHNT and CDR2 YYREEE (reference sequence). The DNA for the CDR3 is TGTGCCAGCAGCCGACTAGCGGGAGGGCACACAGATACGCAGTATTTT. Translating gives CASSRLAGGHTDTQYF.